This TCR beta chain was captured by sequencing in a study of beta chain features in type 1 diabetes. Germline V gene data show CDR1 as SEHNR and CDR2 as FQNEAQ (reference sequence). The CDR3 contains 15 residues. This clone was observed a handful of times. All of the isolated RNA was reverse transcribed, so expressed TCRB transcripts were sequenced. Measured with immunoSEQ multiplex PCR; TCRdb has only the in-frame clones, and not every one. The profile shows some 410,000 clones, approximately 14% of them singletons. The rearrangement joins TRBV7-9 to TRBJ1-3, with a possible D match to TRBD1 (5 bases). The sequenced sample consisted of naive CD4+ T cells from blood. The source is a man aged 25 to 45 in good health. This CDR3 reads CALSGQGRSGNTIYF. CDR3 in DNA: TGTGCTCTATCGGGGCAGGGCCGCTCTGGAAACACCATATATTTT.